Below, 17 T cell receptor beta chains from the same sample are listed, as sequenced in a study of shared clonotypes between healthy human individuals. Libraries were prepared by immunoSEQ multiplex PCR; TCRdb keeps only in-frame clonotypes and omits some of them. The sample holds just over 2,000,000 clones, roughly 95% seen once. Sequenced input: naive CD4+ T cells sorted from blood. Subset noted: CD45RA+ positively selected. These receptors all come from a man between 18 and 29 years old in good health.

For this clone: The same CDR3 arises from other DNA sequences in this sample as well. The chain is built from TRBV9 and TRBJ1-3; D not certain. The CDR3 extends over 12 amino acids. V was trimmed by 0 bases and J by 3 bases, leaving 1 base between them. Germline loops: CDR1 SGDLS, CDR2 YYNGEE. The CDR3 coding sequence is TGTGCCAGCAGCGTAGATGGAAACACCATATATTTT. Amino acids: CASSVDGNTIYF.

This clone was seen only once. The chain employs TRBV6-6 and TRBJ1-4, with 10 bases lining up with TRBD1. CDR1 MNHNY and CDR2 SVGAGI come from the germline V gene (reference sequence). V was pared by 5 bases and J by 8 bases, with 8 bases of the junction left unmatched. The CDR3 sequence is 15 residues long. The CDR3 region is CASSDRDRGREKLFF. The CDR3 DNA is TGTGCCAGCAGTGACCGGGACAGGGGTCGGGAAAAACTGTTTTTT.

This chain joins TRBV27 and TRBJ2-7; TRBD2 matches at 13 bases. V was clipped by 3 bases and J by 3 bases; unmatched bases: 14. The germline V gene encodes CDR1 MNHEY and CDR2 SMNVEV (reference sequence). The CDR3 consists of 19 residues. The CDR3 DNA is TGTGCCAGCAGTTTCCGCGGACTAGCGGGGGTAAACTCACTCTACGAGCAGTACTTC. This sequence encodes CASSFRGLAGVNSLYEQYF.

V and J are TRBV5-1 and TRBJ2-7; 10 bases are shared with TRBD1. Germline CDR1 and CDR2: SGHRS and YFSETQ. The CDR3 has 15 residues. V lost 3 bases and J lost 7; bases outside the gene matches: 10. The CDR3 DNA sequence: TGCGCCAGCAGCTCCTCCGGGACAGGGGTGCGAGAGCAGTACTTC. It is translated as CASSSSGTGVREQYF.

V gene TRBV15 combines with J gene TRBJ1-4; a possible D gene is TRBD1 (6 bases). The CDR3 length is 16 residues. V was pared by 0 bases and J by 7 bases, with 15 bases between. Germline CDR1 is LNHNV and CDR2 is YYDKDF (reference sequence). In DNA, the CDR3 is TGTGCCACCAGCAGAGATCAGGTACAGGGAGGTGAAAAACTGTTTTTT. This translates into CATSRDQVQGGEKLFF.

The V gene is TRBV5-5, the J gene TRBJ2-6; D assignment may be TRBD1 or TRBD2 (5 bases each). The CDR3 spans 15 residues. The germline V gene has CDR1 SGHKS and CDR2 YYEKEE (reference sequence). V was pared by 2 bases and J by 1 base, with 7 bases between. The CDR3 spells CASSFGASGANVLTF. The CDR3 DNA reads TGTGCCAGCAGCTTCGGGGCATCTGGGGCCAACGTCCTGACTTTC.

CDR3 amino acids: CAIQQGEPAGGYTF. The CDR3 nucleotides read TGTGCCATTCAACAGGGGGAGCCGGCCGGGGGCTACACCTTC. The gene calls are TRBV10-3 and TRBJ1-2; 8 nucleotides align to TRBD1. V lost 9 bases, J lost 8 bases, and 14 bases stayed unmatched. Germline CDR1 and CDR2: ENHRY and SYGVKD. The CDR3 contains 14 residues.

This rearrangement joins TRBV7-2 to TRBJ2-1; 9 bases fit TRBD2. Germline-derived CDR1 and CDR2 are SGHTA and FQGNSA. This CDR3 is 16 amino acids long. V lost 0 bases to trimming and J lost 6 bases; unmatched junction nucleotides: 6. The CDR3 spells CASSLALAGGFNEQFF. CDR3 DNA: TGTGCCAGCAGCTTAGCGTTGGCGGGAGGGTTCAATGAGCAGTTCTTC.

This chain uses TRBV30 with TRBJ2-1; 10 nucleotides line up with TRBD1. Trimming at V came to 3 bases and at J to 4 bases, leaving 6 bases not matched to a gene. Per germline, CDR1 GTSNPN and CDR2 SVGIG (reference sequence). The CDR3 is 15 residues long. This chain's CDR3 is CAWRVWDRGYNEQFF. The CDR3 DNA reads TGTGCCTGGAGAGTTTGGGACAGGGGTTACAATGAGCAGTTCTTC.

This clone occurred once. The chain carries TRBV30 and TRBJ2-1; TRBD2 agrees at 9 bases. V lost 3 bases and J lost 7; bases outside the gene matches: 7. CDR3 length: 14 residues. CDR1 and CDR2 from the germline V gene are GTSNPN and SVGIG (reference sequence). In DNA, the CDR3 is TGTGCCTGGAGCCGAGCGGGAGGTAGAAATGAGCAGTTCTTC. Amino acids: CAWSRAGGRNEQFF.

The CDR3 nucleotides are TGTGCCAGCAAGAGACAGCGGACAGGGTTATCCTACGAGCAGTACTTC. Translating gives CASKRQRTGLSYEQYF. J is TRBJ2-7 and V is TRBV11-2; 8 nucleotides align to TRBD1. The CDR3 loop spans 16 amino acids. Germline CDR1 is SGHAT and CDR2 is FQNNGV. Trimming cost V 7 bases and J 1 base; bases outside gene matches: 12.

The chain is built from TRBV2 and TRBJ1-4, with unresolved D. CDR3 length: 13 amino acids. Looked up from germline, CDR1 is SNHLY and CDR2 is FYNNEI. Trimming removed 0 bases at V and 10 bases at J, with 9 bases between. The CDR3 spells CASSEAGYGKLFF. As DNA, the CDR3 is TGTGCCAGCAGTGAAGCAGGGTATGGAAAACTGTTTTTT.

The CDR3 sequence: CASSQGLAGGNEQFF. The CDR3 DNA reads as TGTGCCAGCTCACAAGGACTAGCGGGGGGGAATGAGCAGTTCTTC. The chain has TRBV18 and TRBJ2-1; 15 nucleotides align to TRBD2. Germline values: CDR1 KGHSH, CDR2 LQKENI. J lost 7 bases, V lost 4 bases, and 2 bases had no gene match. CDR3 length: 15 amino acids.

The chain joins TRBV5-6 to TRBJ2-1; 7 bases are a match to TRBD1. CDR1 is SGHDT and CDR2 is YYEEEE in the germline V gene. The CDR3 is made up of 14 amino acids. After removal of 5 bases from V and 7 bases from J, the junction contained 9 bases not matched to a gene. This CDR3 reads CASRFTGVWNEQFF. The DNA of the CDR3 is TGTGCCAGCAGGTTTACAGGGGTATGGAATGAGCAGTTCTTC.

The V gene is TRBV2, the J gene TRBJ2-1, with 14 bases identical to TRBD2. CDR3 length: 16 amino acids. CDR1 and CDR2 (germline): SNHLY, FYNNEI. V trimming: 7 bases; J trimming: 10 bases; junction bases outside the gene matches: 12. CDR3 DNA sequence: TGTGCCAGCACCGATCGACTAGCGGGAGGGTCTGGGGAGCAGTTCTTC. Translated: CASTDRLAGGSGEQFF.

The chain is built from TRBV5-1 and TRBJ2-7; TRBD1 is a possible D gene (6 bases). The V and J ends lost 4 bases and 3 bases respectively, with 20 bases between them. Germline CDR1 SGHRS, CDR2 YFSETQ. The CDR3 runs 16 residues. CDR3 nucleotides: TGCGCCAGCAGCCACACAACCTCACAGGGATACTACGAGCAGTACTTC. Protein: CASSHTTSQGYYEQYF.

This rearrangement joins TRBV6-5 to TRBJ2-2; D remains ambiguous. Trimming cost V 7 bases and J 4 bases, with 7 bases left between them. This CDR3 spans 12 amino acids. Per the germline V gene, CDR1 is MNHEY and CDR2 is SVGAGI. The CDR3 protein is CASKSGTGELFF. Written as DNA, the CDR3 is TGTGCCAGCAAGTCCGGCACCGGGGAGCTGTTTTTT.